Listed below are T cell receptor beta chains from one sample, sequenced in a study of CD8 T cells in Susac syndrome. Each CDR3 protein gets one entry after TCRdb re-called the immunoSEQ multiplex PCR reads with MiXCR. The table has fewer than 350,000 distinct CDR3 sequences, just over 90% seen once; the top ten hold roughly 0.059%. The sequenced material came from CD4+ T cells from PBMCs. These TCRs come from a human donor with multiple sclerosis. Both conserved end residues are part of each CDR3. D genes are given only for firm matches. Not all rows give a size; the values are once, few, many and, for expanded clones, a class.

clone size	D gene	V gene	J gene	CDR3 DNA	CDR3 protein
NA	TRBD1	TRBV5-1	TRBJ2-7	TGCGCCAGCAGCTTCCTGACAGGGATTGACTACGAGCAGTACTTC	CASSFLTGIDYEQYF
NA	TRBD1	TRBV18	TRBJ2-7	TGTGCCAGCTCACCCGACAGGGGACGACAGAGCTACGAGCAGTACTTC	CASSPDRGRQSYEQYF
NA	NA	TRBV18	TRBJ2-1	TGTGCCAGCTCACCACCCAGGGGAAAATCTTTCAATGAGCAGTTCTTC	CASSPPRGKSFNEQFF
NA	NA	TRBV18	TRBJ2-5	TGTGCCAGCTCACCACCAAGGGGGGCCTCCGATGGGGAGACCCAGTACTTC	CASSPPRGASDGETQYF
once	TRBD1	TRBV19	TRBJ2-3	TGTGCCAGTAGTATTCCCGGGACAGAACATACGCAGTATTTT	CASSIPGTEHTQYF
NA	TRBD2	TRBV4-2	TRBJ2-1	TGTGCCAGCAGCCAAGGGTTTGGGCGGGAGGGTGGAAATGAGCAGTTCTTC	CASSQGFGREGGNEQFF
NA	NA	TRBV9	TRBJ2-3	TGTGCCAGCAGCGTAGTTCCGGGAGTGATGACAGATACGCAGTATTTT	CASSVVPGVMTDTQYF
NA	NA	TRBV29-1	TRBJ2-1	TGCAGCGTTCCCGGACAATCCTCCTACAATGAGCAGTTCTTC	CSVPGQSSYNEQFF
NA	NA	TRBV20-1	TRBJ2-7	TGCAGTGCTGGGCCCAGGAGGGACGGCTCCTACGAGCAGTACTTC	CSAGPRRDGSYEQYF
NA	TRBD1	TRBV20-1	TRBJ1-5	TGCAGTGCTAGAAACGAACAGGGGGCAGGGCAGCCCCAGCATTTT	CSARNEQGAGQPQHF
NA	NA	TRBV6-2/TRBV6-3	TRBJ1-2	TGTGCCAGCACCCAAGGGCGGTTCTACACCTTC	CASTQGRFYTF
NA	NA	TRBV30	TRBJ2-7	TGTGCCCGGGACCGGAAAACCTACGAGCAGTACTTC	CARDRKTYEQYF
NA	TRBD1	TRBV9	TRBJ2-7	TGTGCCAGCGGCGTGACAGGGGAGTACGAGCAGTACTTC	CASGVTGEYEQYF
NA	TRBD2	TRBV20-1	TRBJ2-5	TGCAGTGTTGCGGGGGGCCAAGAGACCCAGTACTTC	CSVAGGQETQYF
NA	TRBD1	TRBV3-1	TRBJ1-5	TGTGCCAGCAGCCGCGGACAGGGGGGAGGTCAGCCCCAGCATTTT	CASSRGQGGGQPQHF
NA	TRBD2	TRBV5-1	TRBJ2-1	TGCGCCAGCACCCGGACTAGCGAACCCCTCAATGAGCAGTTCTTC	CASTRTSEPLNEQFF
NA	TRBD2	TRBV5-4	TRBJ2-1	TGTGCCAGCAGCTTGGGTAGGGGTAGCGGGAGGCTCTCCTACAATGAGCAGTTCTTC	CASSLGRGSGRLSYNEQFF
NA	NA	TRBV2	TRBJ2-5	TGTGCCAGCCTTCGGGGGCGAAGCCAAGAGACCCAGTACTTC	CASLRGRSQETQYF
NA	TRBD1	TRBV7-6	TRBJ2-5	TGTGCCAGCAGCAAAGGGGGCTCACAAGAGACCCAGTACTTC	CASSKGGSQETQYF
NA	NA	TRBV7-9	TRBJ1-1	TGTGCCAGCAGCTCGGGGGCCGCGAACACTGAAGCTTTCTTT	CASSSGAANTEAFF
NA	TRBD1	TRBV6-5	TRBJ2-7	TGTGCCAGCAGCCGGGACAGGGCCGAGCAGTACTTC	CASSRDRAEQYF
NA	TRBD2	TRBV5-1	TRBJ2-3	TGCGCCAGCAGCTTGGGGACTAGCGGGGAGGATACGCAGTATTTT	CASSLGTSGEDTQYF
NA	NA	TRBV11-3	TRBJ2-3	TGTGCCAGCAGCTTCCGGGACAGCACAGATACGCAGTATTTT	CASSFRDSTDTQYF
NA	NA	TRBV2	TRBJ2-7	TGTGCCAGCAGTGAACTACCAGGGGTGGGGGAGCAGTACTTC	CASSELPGVGEQYF
NA	TRBD2	TRBV4-2	TRBJ2-4	TGTGCCAGCAGCCAAGGACTAGCGGGAGGGGAAAACATTCAGTACTTC	CASSQGLAGGENIQYF
NA	TRBD1	TRBV29-1	TRBJ2-7	TGCAGCGTTGAGGCAGGGGGCGACGAGCAGTACTTC	CSVEAGGDEQYF
NA	TRBD2	TRBV7-2	TRBJ2-7	TGTGCCAGCACCCTTAGCGGCGGGAGGGGGGTAGAGCAGTACTTC	CASTLSGGRGVEQYF
NA	TRBD2	TRBV20-1	TRBJ2-3	TGCAGTGCTAGCGGGGGGATGAGCGGGAGCACAGATACGCAGTATTTT	CSASGGMSGSTDTQYF
NA	NA	TRBV5-1	TRBJ2-6	TGCGCCAGCAGGAAGACAGGTCTCGCTGGGGCCAACGTCCTGACTTTC	CASRKTGLAGANVLTF
NA	TRBD2	TRBV20-1	TRBJ2-4	TGCAGTGCTAGAGGGTGGACTAGCGGGAGTGGGAAAAACATTCAGTACTTC	CSARGWTSGSGKNIQYF
NA	NA	TRBV7-2	TRBJ2-7	TGTGCCAGCAGCTCGACTAGTTGGGGGCCTCAGCAGTACTTC	CASSSTSWGPQQYF
NA	TRBD1	TRBV19	TRBJ2-5	TGTGCCAGTAGTACAGGGGGCACCCTCCAAGAGACCCAGTACTTC	CASSTGGTLQETQYF
NA	TRBD2	TRBV30	TRBJ2-5	TGTGCCTGGAGCGATCCGGGACTAGCGGGGGGGCAAGAGACCCAGTACTTC	CAWSDPGLAGGQETQYF
NA	NA	TRBV12-5	TRBJ2-2	TGTGCTAGTGGACTAGATGACAGCACGACCGGGGAGCTGTTTTTT	CASGLDDSTTGELFF
NA	NA	TRBV7-3	TRBJ1-5	TGTGCCGGAAAGGGTCAGCCCCAGCATTTT	CAGKGQPQHF
NA	NA	TRBV3-1	TRBJ1-2	TGTGCCAGCAGCCCACCCGGGTATGAGGGGAATGGCTACACCTTC	CASSPPGYEGNGYTF
NA	NA	TRBV11-2	TRBJ2-3	TGTGCCAGCAGCTTACCTTACAACCGGCCTTACAGATTTGGCTCCACAGATACGCAGTATTTT	CASSLPYNRPYRFGSTDTQYF
NA	NA	TRBV30	TRBJ1-1	TGTGCCTGGAGTGTAATCCATTCGAACACTGAAGCTTTCTTT	CAWSVIHSNTEAFF
few	TRBD2	TRBV6-1	TRBJ2-6	TGTGCCAGTTCGGGGGGTACTGGGGCCAACGTCCTGACTTTC	CASSGGTGANVLTF
NA	NA	TRBV29-1	TRBJ2-3	TGCAGCGTTGAAAGGGGGGGAACAGATACGCAGTATTTT	CSVERGGTDTQYF
NA	TRBD2	TRBV11-2	TRBJ2-7	TGTGCCAGCAGCTTTACGGCGGGAGGGTCCTACGAGCAGTACTTC	CASSFTAGGSYEQYF
NA	TRBD2	TRBV7-9	TRBJ2-1	TGTGCCAGCAGCTCCGGGACTAGCGGTCAGGATGAGCAGTTCTTC	CASSSGTSGQDEQFF
NA	TRBD1	TRBV20-1	TRBJ2-7	TGCAGTGCCCCAACCCCTGGACAGGCCCGATTCAGGGAGCAGTACTTC	CSAPTPGQARFREQYF
NA	NA	TRBV5-5	TRBJ1-2	TGTGCCAGCAGCTTAACACAGGGTACGGATGGCTACACCTTC	CASSLTQGTDGYTF
NA	NA	TRBV9	TRBJ2-2	TGTGCCAGCAGTCTTAGTGGGGCCGGGGAGCTGTTTTTT	CASSLSGAGELFF
NA	NA	TRBV11-2	TRBJ1-1	TGTGCCAGCAGTGAACCAGAACGAAACGCTGAAGCTTTCTTT	CASSEPERNAEAFF
NA	TRBD2	TRBV6-5	TRBJ2-1	TGTGCCAGCACCTTACTGAGGCGGGGGGGTTACAATGAGCAGTTCTTC	CASTLLRRGGYNEQFF
few	TRBD2	TRBV7-8	TRBJ2-1	TGTGCCAGCAGATCCACTAGCGGCGCAAAGCAGTTCTTC	CASRSTSGAKQFF
NA	NA	TRBV30	TRBJ1-1	TGTGCCTGGACACGGGCGGCTAGGAACACTGAAGCTTTCTTT	CAWTRAARNTEAFF
NA	NA	TRBV5-4	TRBJ1-5	TGTGCCAGCAGCTTGACGATGGCCAATCAGCCCCAGCATTTT	CASSLTMANQPQHF
NA	TRBD2	TRBV12-3/TRBV12-4	TRBJ2-2	TGTGCCAGCAGTGGGACTAGCGGGGGGGGCACCGGGGAGCTGTTTTTT	CASSGTSGGGTGELFF
NA	TRBD1	TRBV6-2/TRBV6-3	TRBJ2-7	TGTGCCAGCACATACTCACAGGGGCGCGAGCAGTACTTC	CASTYSQGREQYF
NA	NA	TRBV19	TRBJ1-4	TGTGCCAGTAAAATTTACCTCGCGAATAATGAAAAACTGTTTTTT	CASKIYLANNEKLFF
once	NA	TRBV29-1	TRBJ2-1	TGCAGCGTTGATGTTAGCCGGACCCTTAGCTCCTACAATGAGCAGTTCTTC	CSVDVSRTLSSYNEQFF
NA	NA	TRBV20-1	TRBJ1-5	TGCAGTGCCCTGGGGAGGGGCAATCAGCCCCAGCATTTT	CSALGRGNQPQHF
NA	TRBD2	TRBV7-3	TRBJ2-1	TGTGCCAGCAGCCTTGGGACTAGCGGGTGGAATGAGCAGTTCTTC	CASSLGTSGWNEQFF
NA	NA	TRBV7-2	TRBJ1-2	TGTGCCAGCAGCCTGCCCCCTTCTAACTATGGCTACACCTTC	CASSLPPSNYGYTF
NA	NA	TRBV4-1	TRBJ1-1	TGCGCCAGCAGCCAGGGGTTCAGGGTGACGACTGAAGCTTTCTTT	CASSQGFRVTTEAFF
NA	TRBD1	TRBV2	TRBJ2-7	TGTGCCAGCAGAATAACCGGGACAGGGAACGAGCAGTACTTC	CASRITGTGNEQYF
NA	NA	TRBV30	TRBJ1-6	TGTGCCGGCCACAGCCGTCGCGGCGATTCACCCCTCCACTTT	CAGHSRRGDSPLHF